One and the same sample provided the 2 T cell receptor beta chains below, sequenced in a study of blood T cell repertoires in COVID-19 (TCRdb year 2020). Library preparation used the immunoSEQ multiplex PCR assay. TCRdb stores this immuneACCESS table with in-frame sequences only. Part of the clones is absent; in the studies checked, under half of the shortfall reflects unresolved V genes, and no reason is known for the rest. The sample table records a few hundred thousand clones; 90% of these occur just once. The ten largest make up about 2% of the sample. The specimen sequenced was peripheral blood. Receptors originate from a woman aged 55-69 years with COVID-19, enrolled during active disease.

J is TRBJ2-3 and V is TRBV15; perhaps TRBD2 as D (5 bases). Trimming cost V 5 bases and J 4 bases, with 13 bases left between them. The CDR3 is 14 amino acids. The germline V gene encodes CDR1 LNHNV and CDR2 YYDKDF (reference sequence). The CDR3 nucleotides read TGTGCCACCAGCGGGGTCACCGGGGCAGATACGCAGTATTTT. It yields the protein CATSGVTGADTQYF.

V usage is TRBV6-1 and J usage is TRBJ1-6, with D unclear. Looked up from germline, CDR1 is MNHNS and CDR2 is SASEGT. Trimming took off 0 bases at V and 6 bases at J, with 9 bases between the two ends. CDR3 size: 15 residues. CDR3 amino acids: CASSEAGKTNSPLHF. The CDR3 nucleotides are TGTGCCAGCAGTGAAGCGGGCAAAACTAATTCACCCCTCCACTTT.